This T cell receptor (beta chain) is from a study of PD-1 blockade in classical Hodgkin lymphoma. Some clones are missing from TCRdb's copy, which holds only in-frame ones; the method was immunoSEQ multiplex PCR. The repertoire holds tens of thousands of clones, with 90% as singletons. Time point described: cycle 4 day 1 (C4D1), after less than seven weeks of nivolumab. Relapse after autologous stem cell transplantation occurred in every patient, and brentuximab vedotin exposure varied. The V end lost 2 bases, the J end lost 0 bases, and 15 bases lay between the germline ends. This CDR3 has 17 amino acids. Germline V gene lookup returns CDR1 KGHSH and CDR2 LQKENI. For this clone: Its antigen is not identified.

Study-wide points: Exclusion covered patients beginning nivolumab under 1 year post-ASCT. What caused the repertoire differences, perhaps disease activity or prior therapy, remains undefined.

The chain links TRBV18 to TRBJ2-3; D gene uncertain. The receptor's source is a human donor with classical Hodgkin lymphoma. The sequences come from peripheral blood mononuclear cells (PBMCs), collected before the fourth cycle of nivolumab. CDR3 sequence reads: CASSPVIFLPSTDTQYF. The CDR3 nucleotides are TGTGCCAGCTCACCAGTCATTTTCTTGCCCAGCACAGATACGCAGTATTTT. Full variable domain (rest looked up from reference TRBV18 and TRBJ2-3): NAGVMQNPRHLVRRRGQEARLRCSPMKGHSHVYWYRQLPEEGLKFMVYLQKENIIDESGMPKERFSAEFPKEGPSILRIQQVVRGDSAAYFCASSPVIFLPSTDTQYFGPGTRLTVL.